The clone carrying this T cell receptor (beta chain) was seen many times. Its antigen is unidentified. This CDR3 has 15 residues. V lost 5 bases and J 4 bases, leaving 17 bases between the germline ends. The data belong to a study of CD8 T cells in ankylosing spondylitis. TCRdb analysed the 5' RACE reads with MiXCR anew, one entry per CDR3 protein. Of about 360,000 distinct CDR3 sequences listed, 20% to 25% are singletons. Whole-study results and caveats: Certain motif variants had earlier appeared in reactive arthritis synovial fluid and blood.

V and J are TRBV12-3 or TRBV12-4 and TRBJ2-5, with D possibly matching TRBD1 (6 bases). The source is a male donor with ankylosing spondylitis or in good health (not recorded which). The specimen was blood, either unsorted or a sorted T cell fraction (not recorded which). CDR3: CASSETDRTTETQYF. In DNA form, the CDR3 reads TGTGCCAGCAGTGAAACTGACAGGACCACAGAGACCCAGTACTTC.